The next 9 T cell receptor beta chains were all read from a single sample in a study of breast tumors, draining lymph nodes, adjacent tissues. Breast cancer patients provided tissue from their axillary draining lymph nodes. TCRdb itself ran the multiplex PCR reads through MiXCR, one entry per CDR3 protein. The sample lists a few hundred thousand distinct CDR3 sequences; roughly a third were seen once. The material sequenced was axillary lymph node tissue. These receptors were collected from a female donor with breast cancer. Some clones in this sample may be carry-over from other donors' samples.

CDR3 nucleotide sequence: TGTGCCAGCAGCGTAGACGCGGTCGGTAGGGGGGATAGAGGTTCACCCCTCCACTTT. Encoded protein: CASSVDAVGRGDRGSPLHF. V is TRBV9 and J is TRBJ1-6; perhaps TRBD1 as D (6 bases). CDR3 size: 19 residues. The germline V gene has CDR1 SGDLS and CDR2 YYNGEE. V lost 0 bases, J lost 9 bases, and 25 bases lay in between.

DNA of the CDR3: TGTGCCAGCAAGCTCAGCAGCGACCAGGGACAGGGGTACAATGAGCAGTTCTTC. Translation: CASKLSSDQGQGYNEQFF. This chain uses TRBV6-1 with TRBJ2-1; 10 bases match TRBD1. Germline V gives CDR1 MNHNS, CDR2 SASEGT. This CDR3 spans 18 amino acids. The V and J ends lost 7 bases and 4 bases, in that order; junction bases with no gene match: 16.

For this clonotype: A much larger clone lies one base from this, so it may be a read error. The chain links TRBV20-1 to TRBJ1-5, with D possibly TRBD1 on 5 matching bases. Germline V gene data show CDR1 as DFQATT and CDR2 as SNEGSKA (reference sequence). This CDR3 region has 14 residues. CDR3 amino acids: CSARDPAGNPPQHF. CDR3 bases: TGCAGTGCTAGAGATCCGGCAGGGAATCCGCCCCAGCATTTT.

This clonotype was picked up a small number of times. V gene TRBV6-6 combines with J gene TRBJ2-3, with D possibly matching TRBD2 (6 bases). Germline lookup yields CDR1 MNHNY and CDR2 SVGAGI (reference sequence). The CDR3 extends over 17 amino acids. The V end lost 0 bases, the J end lost 0 bases, and 13 bases lay between the germline ends. CDR3 coding DNA: TGTGCCAGCAGTTACTCGGGTGGGAGGACTAGCACAGATACGCAGTATTTT. Residues: CASSYSGGRTSTDTQYF.

The DNA of the CDR3 is TGTGCCAGCAGCCAAGGGGAGCTGTTTTTT. This encodes CASSQGELFF. J is TRBJ2-2 and V is TRBV4-2; D call uncertain. The CDR3 loop spans 10 amino acids. V was cut by 1 base and J by 9 bases, with 0 bases left in between. Germline CDR1 and CDR2: LGHNA and YNFKEQ.

In this sample, this clonotype turned up once. The V and J genes are TRBV20-1 and TRBJ1-2; TRBD1 matches 9 bases. Germline V CDR1 and CDR2: DFQATT, SNEGSKA (reference sequence). V lost 0 bases to trimming and J lost 8 bases; unmatched junction nucleotides: 10. The CDR3 has 15 residues. The CDR3 region is CSAREGSDRGGGYTF. Here the CDR3 DNA reads TGCAGTGCTAGAGAAGGATCGGACAGGGGAGGCGGCTACACCTTC.

The chain carries TRBV19 and TRBJ1-2, with TRBD1 matching 8 bases. The germline gives CDR1 LNHDA, CDR2 SQIVND (reference sequence). The ends lost 5 bases at V and 4 bases at J; junction bases unmatched: 6. There are 14 residues in the CDR3. The CDR3 DNA reads TGTGCCAGTAGTGACGGACAGGGAGTCTATGGCTACACCTTC. It specifies CASSDGQGVYGYTF.

This clonotype was counted ten times or more. V and J are TRBV29-1 and TRBJ2-7, with no clear D. CDR3 length equals 13 residues. Germline V gene sequence: CDR1 SQVTM, CDR2 ANQGSEA. V lost 6 bases, J lost 0 bases, and 12 bases lay in between. Here the CDR3 reads CSVVRTDSYEQYF. DNA for the CDR3: TGCAGCGTAGTTCGGACGGACTCCTACGAGCAGTACTTC.

This chain connects TRBV12-3 or TRBV12-4 to TRBJ1-2, with D perhaps matching TRBD1 (6 bases). V was shortened by 7 bases and J by 2 bases, with 17 bases between the two germline ends. The CDR3 extends over 15 amino acids. The chain's CDR3 is CASILPGHENYGYTF. The CDR3 bases are TGTGCCAGCATCCTACCGGGACACGAAAACTATGGCTACACCTTC.